The rows below give T cell receptor beta chains drawn from one sample of a study of cytomegalovirus exposure and HLA in healthy donors. Profiling relied on immunoSEQ multiplex PCR, and the TCRdb table lists in-frame clones only, not all of them. The sample includes over 150,000 clones, approximately 80% of them seen just once. Input material: PBMCs. The receptors originated from a woman aged 45-59 years in good health and CMV-seronegative. Each CDR3 is given with its conserved first and last residue. The order of the fields is D gene, V gene, J gene, clone size, CDR3 DNA, CDR3 protein. The D gene is left open where the match is weak. For some rows the clone size is stated as once, few or many, or as a class when expanded; others skip it.

>NA|TRBV28|TRBJ2-4|NA
TGTGCCAGCAGTTTACGGTCCTGGAGGGGCGAGTCCAAAAACATTCAGTACTTC
CASSLRSWRGESKNIQYF
>NA|TRBV5-5|TRBJ2-7|NA
TGTGCCAGCAGCCCGTTTACAGGGGGAGGGTACGAGCAGTACTTC
CASSPFTGGGYEQYF
>NA|TRBV28|TRBJ2-3|NA
TGTGCCAGCAGTTTCACTAGTCGATCGCAGTATTTT
CASSFTSRSQYF
>TRBD1|TRBV12-5|TRBJ1-2|NA
TGTGCTAGTGGGACAGGGCGCTATGGCTACACCTTC
CASGTGRYGYTF
>NA|TRBV19|TRBJ1-4|NA
TGTGCCAGTAGTACTACAGGGATGGTGGGTGAAAAACTGTTTTTT
CASSTTGMVGEKLFF
>TRBD2|TRBV11-2|TRBJ2-1|NA
TGTGCCAGCAGCTCCGGGGGGAGGGCCCTCGATGAGCAGTTCTTC
CASSSGGRALDEQFF
>TRBD1|TRBV2|TRBJ1-5|NA
TGTGCCAGCAGACGGACAGGGGGCAATAATCAGCCCCAGCATTTT
CASRRTGGNNQPQHF
>NA|TRBV6-5|TRBJ2-7|NA
TGTGCCAGCAGTTACTCCCTAGGCCTCTACGAGCAGTACTTC
CASSYSLGLYEQYF
>TRBD1|TRBV5-4|TRBJ1-4|NA
TGTGCCAGCAGCGAACAGGGGGCGCAAAAACTGTTTTTT
CASSEQGAQKLFF
>TRBD2|TRBV7-8|TRBJ2-1|NA
TGTGCCAGCAGCTTAAGAGGACTAGGCTACAATGAGCAGTTCTTC
CASSLRGLGYNEQFF
>TRBD1|TRBV5-1|TRBJ2-1|once
TGCGCCAGCAGCCTAGGGACAGGGGGCACGGATGAGCAGTTCTTC
CASSLGTGGTDEQFF
>NA|TRBV5-1|TRBJ2-3|NA
TGCGCCAGCAGCCCTACCCCCCCAGATACGCAGTATTTT
CASSPTPPDTQYF
>TRBD1|TRBV5-6|TRBJ1-2|NA
TGTGCCAGCAGCTTACAGGGGGCGGGGGGCTACACCTTC
CASSLQGAGGYTF
>TRBD1|TRBV7-9|TRBJ2-3|NA
TGTGCCAGCAGCTTAGCGCCGACAGGGGCCCCGTCAGATACGCAGTATTTT
CASSLAPTGAPSDTQYF
>NA|TRBV21-1|TRBJ2-7|NA
TGTGCCAGCAGCCGTCAGAGGCACGAGCAGTACTTC
CASSRQRHEQYF
>NA|TRBV10-3|TRBJ2-1|NA
TGTGCCATCAGTGAGAAACAGGGGGGGAACAATGAGCAGTTCTTC
CAISEKQGGNNEQFF
>NA|TRBV5-6|TRBJ1-2|NA
TGTGCCAGCAGCTTGGTAGGCGGGCCCAGGGGCTACACCTTC
CASSLVGGPRGYTF